The rows below give T cell receptor beta chains drawn from one sample of a study of shared clonotypes between healthy human individuals. The method was immunoSEQ multiplex PCR; TCRdb's version includes in-frame clones alone and lacks a portion of them. The sample shows millions of clones, roughly 95% of them seen only once. Material for sequencing was naive CD8+ T cells sorted from blood. The receptors shown here come from a man younger than 35 in good health. The CDR3 runs from the conserved cysteine through the conserved F or W. The order of the fields is D gene, V gene, clone size, J gene, CDR3 protein, CDR3 DNA. D genes are given only for firm matches. Not all rows give a size; the values are once, few, many and, for expanded clones, a class.

NA	TRBV28	few	TRBJ1-5	CASSLSNLGSAQHF	TGTGCCAGCAGTTTAAGCAACCTCGGGTCCGCCCAGCATTTT
NA	TRBV10-1	NA	TRBJ2-1	CASSEGRRSSYNEQFF	TGCGCCAGCAGTGAGGGGAGGAGGAGCTCCTACAATGAGCAGTTCTTC
NA	TRBV29-1	NA	TRBJ1-2	CSAMDNYGYTF	TGCAGCGCGATGGACAACTATGGCTACACCTTC
NA	TRBV5-1	NA	TRBJ1-5	CASSAWGNQPQHF	TGCGCCAGCAGCGCGTGGGGGAATCAGCCCCAGCATTTT
TRBD1	TRBV30	NA	TRBJ2-2	CAWSQEDRGQTGELFF	TGTGCCTGGAGTCAAGAGGACAGGGGGCAAACCGGGGAGCTGTTTTTT
NA	TRBV29-1	NA	TRBJ1-2	CSAAGGGEDGYTF	TGCAGCGCCGCCGGGGGGGGCGAAGATGGCTACACCTTC
TRBD2	TRBV4-3	NA	TRBJ2-1	CASSQGSGTDNEQFF	TGCGCCAGCAGCCAAGGCAGCGGGACGGACAATGAGCAGTTCTTC
TRBD1	TRBV27	NA	TRBJ2-7	CASRPLGQDPYEQYF	TGTGCCAGCAGACCCCTGGGACAGGACCCCTACGAGCAGTACTTC
NA	TRBV9	NA	TRBJ2-7	CASSPGPSSYEQYF	TGTGCCAGCAGCCCGGGACCGAGCTCCTACGAGCAGTACTTC
NA	TRBV15	NA	TRBJ1-5	CATSRDRGESQPQHF	TGTGCCACCAGCAGAGATAGGGGGGAAAGTCAGCCCCAGCATTTT
NA	TRBV4-2	NA	TRBJ1-6	CASSQDGVSPLHF	TGTGCCAGCAGCCAAGACGGAGTTTCACCCCTCCACTTT
TRBD1	TRBV7-9	NA	TRBJ2-5	CASSPPLMTGGEETQYF	TGTGCCAGCAGCCCCCCCCTAATGACAGGGGGGGAAGAGACCCAGTACTTC
TRBD2	TRBV4-2	NA	TRBJ2-7	CASSLAGLAADEQYF	TGTGCCAGCAGCCTTGCGGGACTAGCGGCGGACGAGCAGTACTTC
TRBD2	TRBV5-8	NA	TRBJ2-7	CASTPPRADKLSGSYEQYF	TGTGCCAGCACCCCCCCGAGGGCAGATAAACTTAGCGGGAGTTACGAGCAGTACTTC
NA	TRBV27	NA	TRBJ2-7	CASSLGGGYEQYF	TGTGCCAGCAGTTTAGGGGGCGGGTACGAGCAGTACTTC
NA	TRBV7-9	once	TRBJ2-1	CASSFEEQVGHNEQFF	TGTGCCAGCAGCTTTGAGGAGCAGGTCGGTCATAATGAGCAGTTCTTC
NA	TRBV28	NA	TRBJ1-1	CASSLDSPEAFF	TGTGCCAGCAGCTTGGACAGCCCTGAAGCTTTCTTT
TRBD2	TRBV13	once	TRBJ2-3	CASSPVPSGGSTDTQYF	TGTGCCAGCAGCCCCGTGCCTAGCGGGGGGAGCACAGATACGCAGTATTTT
NA	TRBV19	NA	TRBJ1-1	CASDWGMFSGTDTEAFF	TGTGCCAGCGATTGGGGTATGTTTTCAGGGACGGACACTGAAGCTTTCTTT
TRBD1	TRBV27	once	TRBJ1-5	CASSFDRGLYGNQPQHF	TGTGCCAGCAGTTTTGACAGGGGGCTGTATGGCAATCAGCCCCAGCATTTT
NA	TRBV28	NA	TRBJ2-7	CASSLGGASYEQYF	TGTGCCAGCAGTTTAGGCGGGGCGTCCTACGAGCAGTACTTC
NA	TRBV7-6	NA	TRBJ2-1	CASSLGLYNEQFF	TGTGCCAGCAGCTTGGGACTTTACAATGAGCAGTTCTTC
TRBD2	TRBV10-2	NA	TRBJ2-3	CASSGISGRVAEGDTQYF	TGCGCCAGCAGTGGGATAAGCGGGAGGGTGGCTGAGGGAGATACGCAGTATTTT
TRBD1	TRBV18	once	TRBJ1-1	CASSPSDGQGEAFF	TGTGCCAGCTCACCGTCGGACGGACAGGGAGAAGCTTTCTTT
NA	TRBV16	NA	TRBJ2-7	CASSQFQDTYEQYF	TGTGCCAGCAGCCAATTCCAGGACACCTACGAGCAGTACTTC
TRBD2	TRBV2	NA	TRBJ2-3	CASSEELAGSSTDTQYF	TGTGCCAGCAGTGAGGAGCTAGCGGGATCTAGCACAGATACGCAGTATTTT
TRBD2	TRBV7-9	NA	TRBJ2-3	CASSYGTTTDTQYF	TGTGCCAGCAGCTATGGGACTACAACAGATACGCAGTATTTT
NA	TRBV10-2	few	TRBJ2-7	CASRDSSEQYF	TGCGCCAGCAGAGACAGTAGCGAGCAGTACTTC
NA	TRBV5-8	once	TRBJ1-1	CASRVTRGRGTEAFF	TGTGCCAGCAGGGTCACTCGAGGGCGCGGAACTGAAGCTTTCTTT
NA	TRBV9	NA	TRBJ1-2	CASSEPRGSNYGYTF	TGTGCCAGCAGCGAGCCAAGGGGAAGTAACTATGGCTACACCTTC
NA	TRBV9	once	TRBJ2-7	CASSVGGEQYF	TGTGCCAGCAGCGTAGGGGGTGAGCAGTACTTC
NA	TRBV29-1	NA	TRBJ2-1	CSVRIGHEQFF	TGCAGCGTTCGCATAGGCCATGAGCAGTTCTTC
NA	TRBV7-9	NA	TRBJ2-5	CASWDTQETQYF	TGTGCCAGCTGGGACACCCAAGAGACCCAGTACTTC
NA	TRBV25-1	NA	TRBJ2-1	CASSEFGEGGHYNEQFF	TGTGCCAGCAGTGAATTCGGGGAGGGGGGGCACTACAATGAGCAGTTCTTC
NA	TRBV2	NA	TRBJ2-3	CASSTERLWRYSDTQYF	TGTGCCAGCAGTACCGAACGGCTATGGAGGTACTCAGATACGCAGTATTTT
NA	TRBV7-3	once	TRBJ1-1	CASSLSGSTEAFF	TGTGCCAGCAGCTTAAGTGGGTCCACTGAAGCTTTCTTT
NA	TRBV9	NA	TRBJ2-1	CASSVGGTEQFF	TGTGCCAGCAGCGTAGGTGGTACTGAGCAGTTCTTC
TRBD2	TRBV7-2	NA	TRBJ2-7	CASSLRLAEAYSYEQYF	TGTGCCAGCAGCTTACGACTAGCGGAAGCCTACTCCTACGAGCAGTACTTC
TRBD2	TRBV9	NA	TRBJ2-1	CASSVVSLADYRGNEQFF	TGTGCCAGCAGCGTAGTTAGCCTAGCGGACTACAGAGGGAATGAGCAGTTCTTC
NA	TRBV7-9	NA	TRBJ2-7	CASSPALGAHLDEQYF	TGTGCCAGCAGCCCAGCTTTGGGAGCTCACTTAGACGAGCAGTACTTC
NA	TRBV5-8	NA	TRBJ2-1	CASSLGISYNEQFF	TGTGCCAGCAGCTTGGGAATCTCCTACAATGAGCAGTTCTTC
NA	TRBV19	once	TRBJ1-5	CASMDLYSNQPQHF	TGTGCCAGTATGGACCTGTATAGCAATCAGCCCCAGCATTTT
NA	TRBV11-2	NA	TRBJ2-3	CASSPLGTDTQYF	TGTGCCAGCAGCCCACTAGGCACAGATACGCAGTATTTT
NA	TRBV4-3	NA	TRBJ2-3	CASSQGEEGPSTDTQYF	TGCGCCAGCAGCCAAGGGGAGGAGGGACCAAGCACAGATACGCAGTATTTT
NA	TRBV13	NA	TRBJ2-7	CASSLGYGRGSYEQYF	TGTGCCAGCAGCTTAGGCTACGGCAGGGGCTCCTACGAGCAGTACTTC
NA	TRBV11-2	NA	TRBJ1-1	CASSFRGVRTEAFF	TGTGCCAGCAGCTTTAGGGGAGTGAGGACTGAAGCTTTCTTT
NA	TRBV5-6	NA	TRBJ2-7	CASSLGGTEDYEQYF	TGTGCCAGCAGCTTGGGGGGGACCGAAGACTACGAGCAGTACTTC
NA	TRBV6-1	NA	TRBJ2-3	CASSEVVQGADTQYF	TGTGCCAGCAGTGAAGTTGTGCAGGGCGCAGATACGCAGTATTTT
NA	TRBV6-1	NA	TRBJ2-5	CASRPRTYEETQYF	TGTGCCAGCAGACCCAGGACATATGAAGAGACCCAGTACTTC
NA	TRBV7-9	NA	TRBJ2-1	CASSSWDSGPYNEQFF	TGTGCCAGCAGCTCGTGGGATAGCGGCCCCTACAATGAGCAGTTCTTC
TRBD1	TRBV13	once	TRBJ2-1	CASSSPTGDPFNEQFF	TGTGCCAGCAGCTCACCCACAGGGGATCCGTTCAATGAGCAGTTCTTC
NA	TRBV7-9	NA	TRBJ1-2	CASSKDNYYGYTF	TGTGCCAGCAGCAAGGATAACTACTATGGCTACACCTTC
TRBD1	TRBV11-2	NA	TRBJ2-7	CASSFGRGLLGEQYF	TGTGCCAGCAGCTTCGGCAGGGGGCTCCTAGGCGAGCAGTACTTC
TRBD1	TRBV7-3	NA	TRBJ2-7	CASSPGTDSYEQYF	TGTGCCAGCAGCCCCGGGACAGACTCCTACGAGCAGTACTTC
NA	TRBV11-2	NA	TRBJ2-5	CASSLEANQETQYF	TGTGCCAGCAGCTTAGAAGCCAACCAAGAGACCCAGTACTTC
TRBD1	TRBV28	NA	TRBJ1-2	CASSFAGGVSVYGYTF	TGTGCCAGCAGTTTTGCAGGGGGCGTGAGTGTCTATGGCTACACCTTC
TRBD1	TRBV7-9	NA	TRBJ1-2	CASSNPLTGDGYTF	TGTGCCAGCAGCAACCCCCTTACAGGGGATGGCTACACCTTC
NA	TRBV5-8	NA	TRBJ2-6	CASSLTGPPSGANVLTF	TGTGCCAGCAGCTTGACAGGGCCGCCCTCTGGGGCCAACGTCCTGACTTTC
TRBD2	TRBV4-1	NA	TRBJ2-5	CASSHPTSGEETQYF	TGCGCCAGCAGCCACCCGACTAGCGGGGAAGAGACCCAGTACTTC